The next 29 T cell receptor beta chains were all read from a single sample in a study of CD8 T cells in ankylosing spondylitis. MiXCR, run by TCRdb on the 5' RACE reads, gives a single entry per CDR3 protein. The top ten clones hold roughly 9.1% of a sample with 300,000 to 350,000 distinct CDR3 sequences, roughly 11% of them seen once. The sample comprised blood, either unsorted or a sorted T cell fraction (not recorded which). These receptors all stem from a female donor with ankylosing spondylitis or in good health (not recorded which).

At least ten counts were recorded for this clonotype. The chain is built from TRBV20-1 and TRBJ2-1; D is unclear. Germline-derived CDR1 and CDR2 are DFQATT and SNEGSKA (reference sequence). Trimming took 0 bases from V and 6 from J, leaving 15 bases between them. This CDR3 comprises 15 residues. Written as DNA, the CDR3 is TGCAGTGCTAGAGATCCGGACCAGCCCATCAATGAGCAGTTCTTC. Translating gives CSARDPDQPINEQFF.

This clonotype was observed at least ten times. The chain couples TRBV5-1 to TRBJ2-3; D gene ambiguous. The germline gives CDR1 SGHRS, CDR2 YFSETQ. V lost 7 bases and J 0 bases, leaving 15 bases between the germline ends. This CDR3 contains 15 residues. In DNA form, the CDR3 reads TGCGCCAGCCATAGAAGTTTGGGGAGCACAGATACGCAGTATTTT. It encodes CASHRSLGSTDTQYF.

This clonotype was seen ten or more times. The J gene is TRBJ2-3, the V gene TRBV20-1; D is uncertain. Germline CDR1 and CDR2: DFQATT and SNEGSKA (reference sequence). V lost 5 bases to trimming and J lost 4 bases, with 7 bases between them. This CDR3 has 11 amino acids. The DNA of the CDR3 is TGCAGTGCTCGACTTGCAGATACGCAGTATTTT. Residues: CSARLADTQYF.

This clonotype was seen once. The V gene is TRBV12-3 or TRBV12-4, the J gene TRBJ1-1; TRBD1 is a possible D gene (5 bases). V shed 3 bases and J shed 0 bases, with 11 bases lying between them. CDR3 length equals 15 residues. In DNA, the CDR3 is TGTGCCAGCAGTTTGGGGCCCCAGATGAACACTGAAGCTTTCTTT. It is translated as CASSLGPQMNTEAFF.

There are many counts of this clonotype. This sequence joins TRBV5-1 and TRBJ2-1; TRBD2 agrees at 11 bases. CDR3 length: 18 amino acids. Trimming took 0 bases from V and 3 from J; bases not matched to a gene: 8. Per germline, CDR1 SGHRS and CDR2 YFSETQ. The CDR3 loop reads CASSLEGSGRGYYNEQFF. The CDR3 DNA reads as TGCGCCAGCAGCTTGGAGGGTAGCGGGAGGGGCTACTACAATGAGCAGTTCTTC.

Comment on this clonotype: A read error may explain this, as a much larger clone is one base away. This chain connects TRBV6-1 to TRBJ1-1; no clear D. The CDR3 has 14 amino acids. Germline lookup yields CDR1 MNHNS and CDR2 SASEGT. CDR3 amino acids: CSSRRRGMNTEAFF. The CDR3 DNA is TGTTCCAGCCGAAGACGGGGTATGAACACTGAAGCTTTCTTT.

This clonotype was seen at least ten times. The genes are TRBV7-2 and TRBJ2-7; 7 bases align to TRBD2. The CDR3 has 13 amino acids. Germline V lookup: CDR1 SGHTA, CDR2 FQGNSA. Trimming at V came to 3 bases and at J to 3 bases, leaving 2 bases not matched to a gene. The CDR3 nucleotides read TGTGCCAGCAGCTTTCCTAGCGGCTACGAGCAGTACTTC. This sequence encodes CASSFPSGYEQYF.

Many counts were recorded for this clonotype. The V gene is TRBV3-1, the J gene TRBJ1-2; 9 bases agree with TRBD1. This CDR3 spans 14 amino acids. V gave up 3 bases and J gave up 5 bases; unmatched junction bases: 4. CDR1 is LGHDT, CDR2 YNNKEL, per germline (reference sequence). In nucleotides, the CDR3 is TGTGCCAGCAGCCACCGGACAGGGGAGTATGGCTACACCTTC. It is translated as CASSHRTGEYGYTF.

This clonotype was picked up many times. CDR3 DNA: TGCAGCGTTGGGGTAGCGGGTGAGCAGTTCTTC. Protein product: CSVGVAGEQFF. The J gene is TRBJ2-1, the V gene TRBV29-1; 7 bases are a match to TRBD2. The CDR3 runs 11 residues. Per germline, CDR1 SQVTM and CDR2 ANQGSEA. V lost 4 bases to trimming and J lost 9 bases; unmatched junction nucleotides: 3.

This clonotype was recorded many times. The chain employs TRBV27 and TRBJ1-5; possible D gene TRBD1, 5 bases. The CDR3 spans 12 residues. The germline CDR1 and CDR2 sequences are MNHEY and SMNVEV (reference sequence). V lost 6 bases to trimming and J lost 9 bases, with 12 bases between them. The CDR3 reads CASRQGAGPQHF. The CDR3 DNA reads TGTGCCAGCAGGCAGGGAGCGGGGCCCCAGCATTTT.

This clonotype was seen a handful of times. V is TRBV7-2 and J is TRBJ2-7; 7 nucleotides match TRBD2. The V and J ends lost 0 bases and 5 bases, in that order; junction bases with no gene match: 13. CDR1 is SGHTA and CDR2 is FQGNSA in the germline V gene. The CDR3 sequence is 17 residues long. The CDR3 loop reads CASSLAPDQAGFNEQYF. CDR3 coding DNA: TGTGCCAGCAGCTTAGCCCCAGATCAAGCGGGGTTTAACGAGCAGTACTTC.

This clonotype was detected many times. The V gene is TRBV5-1, the J gene TRBJ2-3; 8 bases align to TRBD2. Germline loops: CDR1 SGHRS, CDR2 YFSETQ. The J segment lost 4 bases and the V segment lost 3 bases, leaving 10 bases of the junction unmatched. The CDR3 covers 16 residues. The CDR3 region is CASSYDGVAGSDTQYF. CDR3 sequence (DNA): TGCGCCAGCAGCTATGATGGAGTAGCGGGGTCAGATACGCAGTATTTT.

This clonotype occurred a few times. The chain employs TRBV5-6 and TRBJ2-2, with 8 bases fitting TRBD1. Germline CDR1 SGHDT, CDR2 YYEEEE. The CDR3 sequence is 16 residues long. After removal of 4 bases from V and 5 bases from J, the junction contained 10 bases not matched to a gene. This CDR3 is CASSTQGQGTTGELFF. Written as DNA, the CDR3 is TGTGCCAGCAGCACCCAAGGACAGGGCACGACCGGGGAGCTGTTTTTT.

This clonotype was observed many times. The rearrangement links TRBV29-1 to TRBJ2-1; D ambiguous. CDR3 size: 11 residues. Germline CDR1 and CDR2: SQVTM and ANQGSEA. V lost 4 bases, J lost 6 bases, and 7 bases lay in between. The CDR3 loop reads CSVGAANEQFF. The CDR3 DNA follows: TGCAGCGTTGGTGCTGCCAATGAGCAGTTCTTC.

The chain joins TRBV28 to TRBJ1-2; tentatively, D is TRBD1 (5 bases). V shed 8 bases and J shed 4 bases, with 20 bases lying between them. Germline V gene sequence: CDR1 MDHEN, CDR2 SYDVKM. The CDR3 covers 15 residues. The CDR3 reads CASSTPGGQGYGYTF. The DNA for the CDR3 is TGTGCCAGCTCCACCCCAGGAGGGCAGGGCTATGGCTACACCTTC.

Note on this clonotype: This could be a read error, since a much larger clone is one nucleotide away. V is TRBV9 and J is TRBJ1-2, with 7 bases that match TRBD1. Germline values: CDR1 SGDLS, CDR2 YYNGEE. The CDR3 has 13 amino acids. Here the CDR3 DNA reads TGTGCCAGCAGCACCCAACAGGGGAACGGCTACAACTTC. Its translation: CASSTQQGNGYNF.

This clonotype was counted many times. The chain joins TRBV6-2 or TRBV6-3 to TRBJ2-1, with unresolved D. From germline, CDR1 is MNHEY and CDR2 SVGEGT. V lost 2 bases and J 8 bases, leaving 10 bases between the germline ends. There are 13 residues in the CDR3. The CDR3 DNA reads as TGTGCCAGCAGTTACAGCAACAGTGATGAGCAGTTCTTC. Amino acid sequence: CASSYSNSDEQFF.

This clonotype was detected many times. This chain uses TRBV5-1 with TRBJ1-2; TRBD1 might be the D (6 bases). With 5 bases removed from V and 8 bases from J, the gap between germline ends came to 16 bases. The germline gives CDR1 SGHRS, CDR2 YFSETQ. The length of the CDR3 is 13 residues. CDR3 in amino acids: CASSPPGARGYTF. CDR3 sequence (DNA): TGCGCCAGCAGTCCACCAGGGGCTCGGGGCTACACCTTC.

This clonotype was picked up many times. The rearrangement joins TRBV28 to TRBJ1-6, with D unresolved. The CDR3 is made up of 13 amino acids. The V end was cut by 6 bases, the J end by 0 bases, with 3 bases between. Germline-derived CDR1 and CDR2 are MDHEN and SYDVKM. The CDR3 bases are TGTGCCAGCAGGGCCTCCTATAATTCACCCCTCCACTTT. Amino acids: CASRASYNSPLHF.

This clonotype was seen a few times. V usage is TRBV27 and J usage is TRBJ2-1; 13 nucleotides match TRBD2. Looked up from germline, CDR1 is MNHEY and CDR2 is SMNVEV (reference sequence). Trimming at V came to 5 bases and at J to 4 bases, leaving 5 bases not matched to a gene. The CDR3 is 16 amino acids. The CDR3 DNA is TGTGCCAGCAGTCGCGAGGGACTAGCGGGGTACAATGAGCAGTTCTTC. Translation gives CASSREGLAGYNEQFF.

This clonotype was detected many times. This chain connects TRBV20-1 to TRBJ1-1; TRBD1 might be the D (5 bases). The CDR3 totals 14 residues. Germline CDR1 DFQATT, CDR2 SNEGSKA (reference sequence). V lost 5 bases and J 4 bases, leaving 17 bases between the germline ends. Written as DNA, the CDR3 is TGCAGTGCTGCCTCCGGGGCCCTGGGCACTGAAGCTTTCTTT. Translation: CSAASGALGTEAFF.

This clonotype was observed many times. The rearrangement joins TRBV6-4 to TRBJ2-2, with TRBD1 matching over 9 bases. Per germline, CDR1 MRHNA and CDR2 SNTAGT. V was clipped by 4 bases and J by 6 bases; unmatched bases: 0. The CDR3 is 13 amino acids. CDR3 region: CASSGQGAGELFF. CDR3 DNA: TGTGCCAGCAGTGGACAGGGGGCCGGGGAGCTGTTTTTT.

Many counts were recorded for this clonotype. The chain is built from TRBV6-1 and TRBJ1-5; D perhaps matches TRBD1 (6 bases). V was pared by 7 bases and J by 1 base, with 11 bases between. The CDR3 covers 14 residues. From germline, CDR1 is MNHNS and CDR2 SASEGT. The CDR3, as DNA: TGTGCCAGCAACGACAGGTTAAGCAATCAGCCCCAGCATTTT. Translated: CASNDRLSNQPQHF.

In its sample, this clonotype was seen many times. The rearrangement uses TRBV20-1 and TRBJ2-5; 8 bases align to TRBD1. The CDR3 is 14 amino acids. CDR1 and CDR2 from the germline V gene are DFQATT and SNEGSKA (reference sequence). V lost 5 bases and J lost 1; bases outside the gene matches: 6. The CDR3 DNA follows: TGCAGTGCTCCCAAACAGGGGGTCCAAGAGACCCAGTACTTC. Translating gives CSAPKQGVQETQYF.

A few counts support this clonotype. The chain uses TRBV30 and TRBJ2-5, with D possibly TRBD2 on 5 matching bases. The germline V gene has CDR1 GTSNPN and CDR2 SVGIG (reference sequence). The CDR3 covers 14 residues. Trimming pared 0 bases from V and 1 base from J, leaving 9 bases between. The CDR3, as DNA: TGTGCCTGGAGTGTTAGGCTAGCCCAAGAGACCCAGTACTTC. Translated, it gives CAWSVRLAQETQYF.

This chain joins TRBV30 and TRBJ2-7; D gene ambiguous. The CDR3 contains 14 residues. V shed 3 bases and J shed 0 bases, with 12 bases lying between them. Germline V gives CDR1 GTSNPN, CDR2 SVGIG (reference sequence). The CDR3 protein is CAWRAGISSYEQYF. Here the CDR3 DNA reads TGTGCCTGGAGGGCAGGTATAAGCTCCTACGAGCAGTACTTC.

This clonotype has only a few counts. This chain connects TRBV29-1 to TRBJ2-1, with TRBD2 as a possible D gene (5 bases). V was shortened by 7 bases and J by 4 bases, with 17 bases between the two germline ends. This CDR3 is built from 14 residues. Germline assignment: CDR1 SQVTM and CDR2 ANQGSEA. This chain's CDR3 is CSAQPREQYNEQFF. The CDR3 DNA follows: TGCAGCGCGCAGCCCCGGGAACAGTACAATGAGCAGTTCTTC.

The gene calls are TRBV15 and TRBJ1-2, with D maybe TRBD1 (6 bases). CDR1 and CDR2 from the germline V gene are LNHNV and YYDKDF (reference sequence). CDR3 length: 13 amino acids. V lost 3 bases and J lost 7, with 12 bases in between. The CDR3 DNA reads as TGTGCCACCAGCAGGGGGGCCACGGGTGGCTACACCTTC. It specifies CATSRGATGGYTF.

This clonotype was seen many times. This chain uses TRBV20-1 with TRBJ2-1; D is undetermined. CDR3 length: 14 amino acids. V was cut by 3 bases and J by 0 bases, with 9 bases left in between. Looked up from germline, CDR1 is DFQATT and CDR2 is SNEGSKA (reference sequence). DNA of the CDR3: TGCAGTGCTAGTGGTTTCCCCTCCTACAATGAGCAGTTCTTC. Encoded protein: CSASGFPSYNEQFF.